These 7 T cell receptor beta chains were sequenced from one sample in a study of vaccination and CD4 T cells after COVID-19 (dated by TCRdb to the early 2020s). According to the study, the label for this sample's time point signals: late sampling 161 to 241 days after vaccination in a few convalescent patients. The sample's treatment or condition label, in plain terms: approximately nine-day PBMC culture with coronavirus spike peptide pools or control peptides (ViraFEST assay). These TCRs are of unknown antigen specificity. The protocol used for the library was PCR. The listed sequencing device is Illumina iSeq 100. DNA from cultured CD4+ T cells was subjected to TCR sequencing with the Oncomine TCR Beta short-read assay at the Johns Hopkins FTIC core. TCRdb reanalyzed the raw reads on its own, using fastp at Q25 for trimming and MiXCR for clone calling, and kept in-frame beta chains. Each CDR3 protein gets just one entry, which takes the most common genes and DNA from the rows behind it. The sample contains about 24,000 distinct CDR3 sequences, roughly 41% of them found a single time. The top ten constitute around 4.4% of the sample.

The sequenced sample was CD4+ T cells from blood, cultured in vitro, obtained about 7 months after SARS-CoV-2 vaccination. All receptors come from a human donor who had recovered from COVID-19.

This chain links TRBV24-1 with TRBJ2-1; 9 nucleotides match TRBD1. Germline loops: CDR1 KGHDR, CDR2 SFDVKD. The CDR3 loop spans 15 amino acids. J lost 7 bases, V lost 2 bases, and 5 bases had no gene match. For the CDR3, the DNA is TGTGCCACCAGTGATTGGGGGACAGGGATAAATGAGCAGTTCTTC. The encoded protein is CATSDWGTGINEQFF.

This chain joins TRBV20-1 and TRBJ2-1; TRBD2 agrees at 12 bases. Germline lookup yields CDR1 DFQATT and CDR2 SNEGSKA (reference sequence). The CDR3 loop spans 17 amino acids. With 3 bases clipped from V and 15 bases from J, the junction kept 21 bases outside the gene matches. CDR3 DNA sequence: TGCAGTGCTAGGACTAGCGGGAGAGCCTCCGACGAAATGAGAGCGTTCTTC. As protein: CSARTSGRASDEMRAFF.

This clonotype was picked up a small number of times. V gene TRBV7-6 combines with J gene TRBJ2-5, with 7 bases identical to TRBD1. V was pared by 5 bases and J by 7 bases, with 16 bases of the junction left unmatched. Germline loops: CDR1 SGHVS, CDR2 FNYEAQ. The CDR3 extends over 16 amino acids. The DNA of the CDR3 is TGTGCCAGCAGCCGCCAGGGGACAGCGCAACGGGGGACCCAGTACTTC. Translation gives CASSRQGTAQRGTQYF.

This chain joins TRBV18 and TRBJ2-7; unclear D gene. V lost 3 bases, J lost 6 bases, and 12 bases lay in between. The CDR3 contains 13 residues. Germline V lookup: CDR1 KGHSH, CDR2 LQKENI. Here the CDR3 reads CASSPDVVLEQYF. The DNA of the CDR3 is TGTGCCAGCTCACCCGACGTGGTCCTCGAGCAGTACTTC. The complete variable domain, with remaining parts taken from reference TRBV18 and TRBJ2-7, reads NAGVMQNPRHLVRRRGQEARLRCSPMKGHSHVYWYRQLPEEGLKFMVYLQKENIIDESGMPKERFSAEFPKEGPSILRIQQVVRGDSAAYFCASSPDVVLEQYFGPGTRLTVT.

In its sample, this clonotype was seen once. The chain uses TRBV2 and TRBJ2-7, with 7 bases fitting TRBD1. Trimming took 4 bases from V and 4 from J; bases not matched to a gene: 7. CDR1 and CDR2 (germline): SNHLY, FYNNEI. CDR3 size: 14 residues. The CDR3 is CASSGTGGRYEQYF. CDR3 bases: TGTGCCAGCAGTGGGACAGGCGGTAGGTACGAGCAGTACTTC.

This clonotype was seen only a few times. The CDR3 spells CASSQVRAEGEQYF. In nucleotides, the CDR3 is TGCGCCAGCAGCCAAGTCCGCGCCGAGGGGGAGCAGTACTTC. The chain is built from TRBV4-1 and TRBJ2-7; D tentatively fits TRBD1 or TRBD2 (5 bases each). CDR1 is MGHRA and CDR2 is YSYEKL in the germline V gene. Trimming shortened V by 1 base and J by 7 bases, and 14 bases separated the two germline ends. The CDR3 contains 14 residues.

This chain uses TRBV6-1 with TRBJ2-2; D is undetermined. Germline CDR1 and CDR2: MNHNS and SASEGT. V gave up 6 bases and J gave up 5 bases, with 19 bases separating them. The CDR3 extends over 16 amino acids. CDR3: CASRNDRAGRTGELFF. The DNA of the CDR3 is TGTGCCAGCAGGAATGATCGAGCCGGTAGGACCGGGGAGCTGTTTTTT.